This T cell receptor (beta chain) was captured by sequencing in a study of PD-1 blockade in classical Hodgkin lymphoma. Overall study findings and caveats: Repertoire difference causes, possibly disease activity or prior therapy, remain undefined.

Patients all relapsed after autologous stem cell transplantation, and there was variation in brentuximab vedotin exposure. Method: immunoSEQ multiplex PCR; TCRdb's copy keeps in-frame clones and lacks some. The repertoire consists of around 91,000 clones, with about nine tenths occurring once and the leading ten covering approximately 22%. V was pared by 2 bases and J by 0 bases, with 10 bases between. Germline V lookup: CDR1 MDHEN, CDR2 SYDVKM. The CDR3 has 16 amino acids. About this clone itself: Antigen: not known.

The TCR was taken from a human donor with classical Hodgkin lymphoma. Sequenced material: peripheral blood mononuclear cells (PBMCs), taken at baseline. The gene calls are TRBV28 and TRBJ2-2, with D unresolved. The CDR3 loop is CASSLVGLANTGELFF. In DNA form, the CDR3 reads TGTGCCAGCAGTTTAGTCGGGCTCGCGAACACCGGGGAGCTGTTTTTT.